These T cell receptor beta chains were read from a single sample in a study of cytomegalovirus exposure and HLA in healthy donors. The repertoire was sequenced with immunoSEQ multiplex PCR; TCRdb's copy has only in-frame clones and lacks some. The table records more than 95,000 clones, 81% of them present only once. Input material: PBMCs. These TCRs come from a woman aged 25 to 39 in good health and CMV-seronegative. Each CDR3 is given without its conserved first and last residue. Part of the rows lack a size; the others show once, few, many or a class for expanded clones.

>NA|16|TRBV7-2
ASSLKPSGGVNTGELF
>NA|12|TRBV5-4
ASSLQGASYEQY
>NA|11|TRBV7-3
ASGATGGTEAF
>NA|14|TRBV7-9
ASSLAATGEQETQY
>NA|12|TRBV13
ASSEGTGQETQY
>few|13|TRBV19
ASSWGERVNQPQH
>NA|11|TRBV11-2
ASSLAVYTEAF
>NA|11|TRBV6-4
ASRGGPDTEAF
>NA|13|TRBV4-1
ASSQAPGGLTEAF
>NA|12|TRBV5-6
ASSFLAQPYEQY
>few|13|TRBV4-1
ASRLPGQGKDTQY
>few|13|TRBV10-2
ASSESRLQHRGAV
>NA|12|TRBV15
ATSRGRVNTEAF
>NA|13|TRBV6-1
ASSEGTGGNSPLH
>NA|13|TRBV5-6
ASSGGDRLYSPLH
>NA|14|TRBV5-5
ASSPGEGRGLYEQY
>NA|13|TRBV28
ASSLAQGWGYGYT
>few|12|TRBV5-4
ASSLAPGNEKLF